This TCR beta chain is drawn from a study of blood T cell repertoires in COVID-19. Produced via immunoSEQ multiplex PCR; TCRdb's table is partial and in-frame only. The top ten clones hold around 0.84% of a sample with around 260,000 clones, roughly 90% of them seen once. This CDR3 region has 17 residues. The V gene's germline CDR1 is SGHVS and CDR2 FQNEAQ. V lost 2 bases, J lost 2 bases, and 9 bases stayed unmatched. This chain connects TRBV7-8 to TRBJ1-5; 7 bases fit TRBD1. The origin of this receptor is a man younger than 40 with acute or convalescent COVID-19. Sample: peripheral blood. CDR3 sequence: CASSLLYRGPGNQPQHF. The DNA of the CDR3 is TGTGCCAGCAGCTTACTCTACAGGGGTCCAGGCAATCAGCCCCAGCATTTT.